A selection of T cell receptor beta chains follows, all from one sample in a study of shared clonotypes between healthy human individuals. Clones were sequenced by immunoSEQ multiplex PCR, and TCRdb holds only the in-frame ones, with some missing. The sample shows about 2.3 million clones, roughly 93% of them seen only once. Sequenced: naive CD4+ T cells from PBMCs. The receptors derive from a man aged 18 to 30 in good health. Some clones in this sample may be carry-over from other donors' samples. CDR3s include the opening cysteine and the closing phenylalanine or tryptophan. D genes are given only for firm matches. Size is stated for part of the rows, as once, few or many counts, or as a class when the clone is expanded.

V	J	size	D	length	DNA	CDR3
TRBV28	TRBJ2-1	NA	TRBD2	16	TGTGCCAGCACCCCAGCGGGAGGTGGCTCCTACAATGAGCAGTTCTTC	CASTPAGGGSYNEQFF
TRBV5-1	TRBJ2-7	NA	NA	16	TGCGCCAGCAGCGCTGGACCCCAGGGTGGAATCTACGAGCAGTACTTC	CASSAGPQGGIYEQYF
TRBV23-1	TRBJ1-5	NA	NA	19	TGCGCCAGCAGTCAAGGGCCTGGGGGGCAGGGAAGGAGCAATCAGCCCCAGCATTTT	CASSQGPGGQGRSNQPQHF
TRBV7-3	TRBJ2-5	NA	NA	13	TGTGCCAGCTCCTTACAGGGTTCCGAGACCCAGTACTTC	CASSLQGSETQYF
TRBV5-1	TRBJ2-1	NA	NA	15	TGCGCCAGCAGCTTGAGGTCGGTAGCTAACAATGAGCAGTTCTTC	CASSLRSVANNEQFF
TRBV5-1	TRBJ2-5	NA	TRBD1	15	TGCGCCAGCAGCGGCCCGGGACAGGGGCAGACGGCCCAGTACTTC	CASSGPGQGQTAQYF
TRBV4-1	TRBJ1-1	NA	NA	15	TGCGCCAGCAGCCAAGTACTCGTCAGAGGAACTGAAGCTTTCTTT	CASSQVLVRGTEAFF
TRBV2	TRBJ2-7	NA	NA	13	TGTGCCAGCAGCCGCGAGGGCCCCGACCCGCAGTACTTC	CASSREGPDPQYF
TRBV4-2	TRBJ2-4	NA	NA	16	TGTGCCAGCAGCCAAGAGGCAGGGGTAGGCAAAAACATTCAGTACTTC	CASSQEAGVGKNIQYF
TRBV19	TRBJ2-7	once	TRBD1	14	TGTGCCAGTAGTACCACCGGGACAGCGTACGAGCAGTACTTC	CASSTTGTAYEQYF
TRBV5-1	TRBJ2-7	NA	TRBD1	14	TGCGCCAGCAGCCTGAGACAGGGCTTATACGAGCAGTACTTC	CASSLRQGLYEQYF
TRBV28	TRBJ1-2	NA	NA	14	TGTGCCAGCAGTTTATCGGGGACAAGGCCTGGCTACACCTTC	CASSLSGTRPGYTF
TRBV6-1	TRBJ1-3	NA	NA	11	TGTGCCAGCAGTGCACTGGCCCCCATGTATTTT	CASSALAPMYF
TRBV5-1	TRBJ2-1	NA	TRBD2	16	TGCGCCAGCAGCTTATCGGGCGGGAGCTCCTACAATGAGCAGTTCTTC	CASSLSGGSSYNEQFF
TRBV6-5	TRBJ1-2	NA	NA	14	TGTGCCAGCAGATTTGGAGGGACTAAGTATGGCTACACCTTC	CASRFGGTKYGYTF
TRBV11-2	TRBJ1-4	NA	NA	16	TGTGCCAGCAGCACCCGGGCGCCGGCGCTAAAGGAAAAACTGTTTTTT	CASSTRAPALKEKLFF
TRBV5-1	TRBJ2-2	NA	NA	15	TGCGCCAGCAGCTTGATAGGGCCGAACACCGGGGAGCTGTTTTTT	CASSLIGPNTGELFF